The source of this T cell receptor beta chain is a study of blood T cell repertoires in COVID-19. Study-wide context: COVID-19 samples from acute and convalescent phases originated in the United States, Italy and Spain. T cells, B-cell-depleted T cells, or PBMCs provided the cDNA or gDNA that served as material.

The germline gives CDR1 SGDLS, CDR2 YYNGEE. The CDR3 has 15 residues. In the original processing: Nucleated cell number was recorded as an estimate derived from reference gene primer amplification. Sequenced by immunoSEQ multiplex PCR; TCRdb stores in-frame clones only, minus some. V and J calls plus clone size are reproduced from that table; the DNA served to infer D and trimming. Among 270,000 or so clones, around 90% were seen once, and the ten largest hold approximately 2.1%. Remarks on this clone: One end of the junction does not line up with germline, which may come from a read error.

The sample consisted of peripheral blood. The sequence came from a woman aged 55-69 years with COVID-19, enrolled during active disease. The V call is TRBV9, the J call TRBJ1-6, with D unresolved. The CDR3 spells CASSVVGSNNSPLHF. CDR3 DNA: TGTGCCAGCAGCGTAGTGGGCTCCAATAATTCACCCCTCCACTTT.